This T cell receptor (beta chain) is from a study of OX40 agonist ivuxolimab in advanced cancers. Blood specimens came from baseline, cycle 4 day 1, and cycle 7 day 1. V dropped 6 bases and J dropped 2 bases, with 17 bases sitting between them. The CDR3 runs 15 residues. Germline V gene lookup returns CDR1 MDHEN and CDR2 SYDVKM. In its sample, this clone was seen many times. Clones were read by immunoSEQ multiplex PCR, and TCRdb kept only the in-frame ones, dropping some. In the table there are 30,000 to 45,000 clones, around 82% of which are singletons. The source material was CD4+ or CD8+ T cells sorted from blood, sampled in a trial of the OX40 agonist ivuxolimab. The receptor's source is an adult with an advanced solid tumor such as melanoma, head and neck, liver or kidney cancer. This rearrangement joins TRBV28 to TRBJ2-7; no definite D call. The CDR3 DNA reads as TGTGCCAGCAGCCTTAACCCCGACGGAACCTACGAGCAGTACTTC. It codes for CASSLNPDGTYEQYF.